The next 32 T cell receptor beta chains were all read from a single sample in a study of cytotoxic CD8 clonotypes in ibrutinib-treated CLL. Libraries were prepared by immunoSEQ multiplex PCR; TCRdb keeps only in-frame clonotypes and omits some of them. This table holds more than 150,000 clones, 72% found once. The specimen was PBMCs, collected after 24 months of ibrutinib treatment. The receptor set was obtained from a human donor with chronic lymphocytic leukemia.

The chain couples TRBV21-1 to TRBJ2-7; the table assigns TRBD2, which was not confirmed against the DNA. TRBV21-1 has pseudogene status. This CDR3 comprises 16 residues. The CDR3 nucleotides are TGTGCCAGCAGCAAAGACGGCGGGCGACCTTTTGTCGAGCAGTACTTC. Its translation: CASSKDGGRPFVEQYF.

Only one count was recorded for this clone. The V call is TRBV28, the J call TRBJ1-5, with a weak D call TRBD1 (5 bases). Germline V CDR1 and CDR2: MDHEN, SYDVKM. The CDR3 is 17 amino acids. V lost 7 bases, J lost 4 bases, and 23 bases lay in between. For the CDR3, the DNA is TGTGCCAGCACCCTTATTCGAATCCGGGGGGGGAATCAGCCCCAGCATTTT. This sequence encodes CASTLIRIRGGNQPQHF. Combining the CDR3 with reference TRBV28 and TRBJ1-5 gives the whole variable domain DVKVTQSSRYLVKRTGEKVFLECVQDMDHENMFWYRQDPGLGLRLIYFSYDVKMKEKGDIPEGYSVSREKKERFSLILESASTNQTSMYLCASTLIRIRGGNQPQHFGDGTRLSIL.

The rearrangement joins TRBV6-1 to TRBJ1-1; D possibly corresponds to TRBD1 (5 bases). There are 13 residues in the CDR3. The ends were cut back, 4 bases at V and 5 bases at J, with 11 bases in the middle. CDR1 is MNHNS and CDR2 is SASEGT in the germline V gene. The CDR3 DNA sequence: TGTGCCAGCAGTGCCCAGGGATGGACTGAAGCTTTCTTT. Translating gives CASSAQGWTEAFF.

The chain is built from TRBV30 and TRBJ2-2, with D maybe TRBD1 (7 bases). Germline V gives CDR1 GTSNPN, CDR2 SVGIG (reference sequence). This CDR3 is built from 14 residues. V dropped 5 bases and J dropped 3 bases, with 13 bases sitting between them. The CDR3 loop reads CAWGGGADTGELFF. CDR3 nucleotide sequence: TGTGCCTGGGGAGGGGGCGCCGACACCGGGGAGCTGTTTTTT.

The V call is TRBV18, the J call TRBJ2-5; D assignment may be TRBD1 or TRBD2 (7 bases each). The CDR3 loop spans 17 amino acids. The germline V and J ends were trimmed by 0 bases and 6 bases, with 20 bases remaining between them. Germline values: CDR1 KGHSH, CDR2 LQKENI. The CDR3 loop reads CASSPPARGGGAQTQYF. The CDR3 DNA follows: TGTGCCAGCTCACCACCGGCCAGGGGGGGTGGAGCGCAGACCCAGTACTTC.

V and J are TRBV7-2 and TRBJ2-7; weak D call: TRBD1 (5 bases). Germline V gene sequence: CDR1 SGHTA, CDR2 FQGNSA. Trimming removed 2 bases from V and 3 bases from J, with 8 bases in between. The CDR3 extends over 13 amino acids. CDR3 in DNA: TGTGCCAGCAGCTTAAGGGGAAACTACGAGCAGTACTTC. This codes for CASSLRGNYEQYF. Filled out from reference TRBV7-2 and TRBJ2-7, the complete variable domain reads GAGVSQSPSNKVTEKGKDVELRCDPISGHTALYWYRQSLGQGLEFLIYFQGNSAPDKSGLPSDRFSAERTGGSVSTLTIQRTQQEDSAVYLCASSLRGNYEQYFGPGTRLTVT.

The chain combines TRBV4-1 with TRBJ2-1, with D possibly being TRBD1 or TRBD2 (5 bases each). Germline CDR1 reads MGHRA; CDR2 reads YSYEKL. Trimming removed 2 bases at V and 10 bases at J, with 15 bases between. This CDR3 spans 14 amino acids. CDR3 region: CASSQPGPPGEQFF. The CDR3 bases are TGCGCCAGCAGCCAACCGGGGCCGCCGGGGGAGCAGTTCTTC.

The V gene is TRBV10-3, the J gene TRBJ2-3, with TRBD1 matching over 10 bases. The V gene end was trimmed by 4 bases and the J gene end by 4 bases; junction bases not matched to a gene: 5. From germline, CDR1 is ENHRY and CDR2 SYGVKD. The CDR3 is 15 residues long. CDR3 in DNA: TGTGCCATCAGTGTGGGGACAGGGGTGCCAGATACGCAGTATTTT. It yields the protein CAISVGTGVPDTQYF.

The gene calls are TRBV5-4 and TRBJ2-6, with unresolved D. The V gene's germline CDR1 is SGHNT and CDR2 YYREEE (reference sequence). The CDR3 extends over 15 amino acids. V dropped 3 bases and J dropped 0 bases, with 7 bases sitting between them. The CDR3 DNA follows: TGTGCCAGCAGCTCTCCCAACTCTGGGGCCAACGTCCTGACTTTC. It is translated as CASSSPNSGANVLTF.

The genes are TRBV27 and TRBJ2-1; tentative D call: TRBD1 (6 bases). Trimming took off 5 bases at V and 3 bases at J, with 14 bases between the two ends. This CDR3 has 15 residues. Per the germline V gene, CDR1 is MNHEY and CDR2 is SMNVEV (reference sequence). This CDR3 reads CASSASGQFYNEQFF. The CDR3 DNA is TGTGCCAGCAGTGCCTCGGGACAATTCTACAATGAGCAGTTCTTC.

This chain uses TRBV28 with TRBJ1-2; D gene ambiguous. V shed 3 bases and J shed 7 bases, with 15 bases lying between them. This CDR3 region has 14 residues. Looked up from germline, CDR1 is MDHEN and CDR2 is SYDVKM. The CDR3 sequence: CASSLVQKKRGYTF. In DNA form, the CDR3 reads TGTGCCAGCAGTTTGGTGCAGAAAAAACGTGGCTACACCTTC.

J is TRBJ1-5 and V is TRBV27, with D possibly TRBD1 on 6 matching bases. This CDR3 is 14 amino acids long. Germline-derived CDR1 and CDR2 are MNHEY and SMNVEV (reference sequence). Trimming shortened V by 6 bases and J by 4 bases, and 13 bases separated the two germline ends. CDR3 nucleotide sequence: TGTGCCAGCAGCAACGGACAGAGAAATCAGCCCCAGCATTTT. This translates into CASSNGQRNQPQHF.

This clone was picked up a small number of times. J is TRBJ2-2 and V is TRBV4-2; D remains unclear. Trimming took off 2 bases at V and 6 bases at J, with 28 bases between the two ends. CDR1 LGHNA and CDR2 YNFKEQ come from the germline V gene. The CDR3 is 20 amino acids. In DNA form, the CDR3 reads TGTGCCAGCAGCCAACAAACGCTACACTCCGGGTCCCTGTTAGCCGGGGAGCTGTTTTTT. Translation gives CASSQQTLHSGSLLAGELFF.

The V gene is TRBV27, the J gene TRBJ2-7; the D gene is possibly TRBD2 (5 bases). The CDR3 is 14 amino acids. V lost 3 bases, J lost 1 base, and 10 bases lay in between. Germline CDR1 MNHEY, CDR2 SMNVEV (reference sequence). The CDR3 reads CASSFYGDSYEQYF. CDR3 DNA: TGTGCCAGCAGTTTTTACGGGGATTCCTACGAGCAGTACTTC.

The gene calls are TRBV4-1 and TRBJ2-1; 9 bases line up with TRBD2. After removal of 4 bases from V and 4 bases from J, the junction contained 5 bases not matched to a gene. Germline-derived CDR1 and CDR2 are MGHRA and YSYEKL. The CDR3 runs 15 residues. CDR3 protein: CASSLQTSGYNEQFF. CDR3 nucleotides: TGCGCCAGCAGCCTCCAGACTAGCGGATACAATGAGCAGTTCTTC.

The chain carries TRBV4-3 and TRBJ1-2; D unresolved. From germline, CDR1 is LGHNA and CDR2 YSLEER. CDR3 length: 13 residues. Trimming stripped 0 bases from V and 5 bases from J, with 7 bases between. The CDR3 region has the DNA TGCGCCAGCAGCCAAGATTGGTTGTATGGCTACACCTTC. Amino acid sequence: CASSQDWLYGYTF.

The chain carries TRBV5-1 and TRBJ2-1; D is ambiguous. This CDR3 is 15 amino acids long. Looked up from germline, CDR1 is SGHRS and CDR2 is YFSETQ. V was pared by 4 bases and J by 7 bases, with 18 bases between. The CDR3 is CASSRVGNGENEQFF. The CDR3 coding sequence is TGCGCCAGCAGCCGGGTGGGGAACGGAGAAAATGAGCAGTTCTTC. Using reference TRBV5-1 and TRBJ2-1 for the parts outside the CDR3, the full variable domain is KAGVTQTPRYLIKTRGQQVTLSCSPISGHRSVSWYQQTPGQGLQFLFEYFSETQRNKGNFPGRFSGRQFSNSRSEMNVSTLELGDSALYLCASSRVGNGENEQFFGPGTRLTVL.

The V call is TRBV9, the J call TRBJ2-5; 10 bases match TRBD1. The trim removed 1 base at V and 4 bases at J, leaving 4 bases unmatched. Per germline, CDR1 SGDLS and CDR2 YYNGEE. The length of the CDR3 is 15 residues. CDR3 sequence (DNA): TGTGCCAGCAGCGTACGACAGGGGGCAGGAGAGACCCAGTACTTC. Translated, it gives CASSVRQGAGETQYF.

This clone was observed a few times. The chain combines TRBV2 with TRBJ2-1; tentative D call: TRBD2 (5 bases). CDR3 length: 16 amino acids. Germline CDR1 reads SNHLY; CDR2 reads FYNNEI. V was shortened by 0 bases and J by 5 bases, with 14 bases between the two germline ends. DNA of the CDR3: TGTGCCAGCAGTGAAGCCACTAGTAAGATCGACAATGAGCAGTTCTTC. This encodes CASSEATSKIDNEQFF.

The chain couples TRBV28 to TRBJ2-5; tentatively, D is TRBD2 (6 bases). V was clipped by 3 bases and J by 4 bases, with 18 bases between them. CDR3 length: 16 residues. CDR1 is MDHEN, CDR2 SYDVKM, per germline. CDR3 loop: CASSLPGRRARETQYF. The CDR3, as DNA: TGTGCCAGCAGTTTGCCCGGACGGAGGGCTCGAGAGACCCAGTACTTC.

The chain has TRBV4-3 and TRBJ1-3; D is possibly TRBD1 (5 bases). Germline-derived CDR1 and CDR2 are LGHNA and YSLEER. The germline V and J ends were trimmed by 4 bases and 8 bases, with 15 bases remaining between them. The CDR3 covers 14 residues. The CDR3 nucleotides read TGCGCCAGCAGCCGGTTAGGGGTGGCGGACACCATATATTTT. The encoded protein is CASSRLGVADTIYF.

The chain is built from TRBV7-2 and TRBJ1-2; D not resolved. Germline CDR1 reads SGHTA; CDR2 reads FQGNSA. Trimming stripped 5 bases from V and 1 base from J, with 8 bases between. The CDR3 runs to 13 residues. CDR3 sequence reads: CASSTGYNYGYTF. The DNA for the CDR3 is TGTGCCAGCAGCACCGGTTATAACTATGGCTACACCTTC.

This clone was observed a handful of times. The chain couples TRBV5-4 to TRBJ2-2, with 11 bases lining up with TRBD2. The germline V gene encodes CDR1 SGHNT and CDR2 YYREEE (reference sequence). The CDR3 totals 16 residues. The J segment lost 5 bases and the V segment lost 3 bases, leaving 6 bases of the junction unmatched. The CDR3 spells CASSWVTSGSTGELFF. CDR3 coding DNA: TGTGCCAGCAGCTGGGTCACTAGCGGGAGTACCGGGGAGCTGTTTTTT.

This clone has more than one count but fewer than ten. V and J are TRBV19 and TRBJ2-1; D remains unclear. CDR3 length: 16 amino acids. In germline, CDR1 is LNHDA, CDR2 SQIVND (reference sequence). Trimming removed 1 base from V and 1 base from J, with 11 bases in between. CDR3 sequence: CASSIGPHGSYNEQFF. The CDR3 bases are TGTGCCAGTAGTATAGGCCCGCATGGGTCCTACAATGAGCAGTTCTTC. The whole variable domain, filled in from reference TRBV19 and TRBJ2-1, reads DGGITQSPKYLFRKEGQNVTLSCEQNLNHDAMYWYRQDPGQGLRLIYYSQIVNDFQKGDIAEGYSVSREKKESFPLTVTSAQKNPTAFYLCASSIGPHGSYNEQFFGPGTRLTVL.

This chain links TRBV5-6 with TRBJ2-1; 9 bases match TRBD2. There are 16 residues in the CDR3. Germline trimming cut 0 bases from V and 8 bases from J; bases unmatched to any gene: 9. Germline V gene lookup returns CDR1 SGHDT and CDR2 YYEEEE. This chain's CDR3 is CASSLGLAGGWDEQFF. The CDR3 DNA is TGTGCCAGCAGCTTGGGTCTCGCGGGAGGGTGGGATGAGCAGTTCTTC. Together with reference TRBV5-6 and TRBJ2-1, the CDR3 gives the full variable domain: DAGVTQSPTHLIKTRGQQVTLRCSPKSGHDTVSWYQQALGQGPQFIFQYYEEEERQRGNFPDRFSGHQFPNYSSELNVNALLLGDSALYLCASSLGLAGGWDEQFFGPGTRLTVL.

This CDR3 reads CASSPTGGTSYEQYF. The CDR3 DNA reads TGCGCCAGCAGCCCTACAGGGGGCACCTCCTACGAGCAGTACTTC. The chain employs TRBV5-1 and TRBJ2-7, with 9 bases that match TRBD1. Germline CDR1 is SGHRS and CDR2 is YFSETQ. The CDR3 sequence is 15 residues long. J was trimmed by 0 bases and V by 4 bases; bases with no gene match: 5.

The chain employs TRBV29-1 and TRBJ1-2; no clear D gene. The germline V gene has CDR1 SQVTM and CDR2 ANQGSEA. V was clipped by 7 bases and J by 0 bases, with 15 bases between them. The CDR3 consists of 14 residues. The CDR3 DNA follows: TGCAGCGCCCAAAATTTGGGTACTAACTATGGCTACACCTTC. Protein sequence: CSAQNLGTNYGYTF.

The chain uses TRBV28 and TRBJ1-2; D remains unclear. This CDR3 region has 14 residues. Germline lookup yields CDR1 MDHEN and CDR2 SYDVKM. V lost 4 bases and J lost 3, with 12 bases in between. The DNA for the CDR3 is TGTGCCAGCAGTTCCTACGACAAGTACTATGGCTACACCTTC. It encodes CASSSYDKYYGYTF.

The chain is built from TRBV7-9 and TRBJ2-7; the D gene could be TRBD1 or TRBD2 (5 bases each). With 4 bases removed from V and 1 base from J, the gap between germline ends came to 17 bases. The CDR3 sequence is 16 residues long. Germline CDR1 SEHNR, CDR2 FQNEAQ (reference sequence). The CDR3 nucleotides are TGTGCCAGCAGCTACCTTCGCCGGGGCCCATCCTACGAGCAGTACTTC. This codes for CASSYLRRGPSYEQYF.

This chain uses TRBV19 with TRBJ1-1; unclear D gene. V lost 6 bases and J 1 base, leaving 9 bases between the germline ends. The CDR3 spans 13 residues. The V gene's germline CDR1 is LNHDA and CDR2 SQIVND (reference sequence). CDR3 nucleotides: TGTGCCAGTAGCTCCACGGAGAACACTGAAGCTTTCTTT. Translated, it gives CASSSTENTEAFF.

This sequence joins TRBV10-3 and TRBJ1-5, with 7 bases that match TRBD1. CDR3 size: 14 residues. Germline V lookup: CDR1 ENHRY, CDR2 SYGVKD. Germline trimming cut 8 bases from V and 3 bases from J; bases unmatched to any gene: 7. The CDR3 loop is CAIGQAVFNQPQHF. DNA of the CDR3: TGTGCCATCGGACAGGCGGTCTTCAATCAGCCCCAGCATTTT.

CDR3 nucleotides: TGTGCCAGCAGCTTAAGACTAGGGGTCGGGGAGCTGTTTTTT. It codes for CASSLRLGVGELFF. This chain connects TRBV7-3 to TRBJ2-2; possibly TRBD2 for D (6 bases). The germline V and J ends were trimmed by 1 base and 7 bases, with 10 bases remaining between them. Germline V gene lookup returns CDR1 SGHTA and CDR2 FQGTGA. CDR3 size: 14 residues.